This T cell receptor (beta chain) was recovered during a study of T cells in Graves' hyperthyroidism and ophthalmopathy. At the level of the study: The initial diagnosis was the point when peripheral blood was collected, ahead of any treatment.

Investigators excluded patients with uncontrolled infection, other autoimmune disease, pregnancy or lactation. TCR beta CDR3 regions were amplified from RNA transcripts. Carried out on the TCR CDR3, a first-round RT-PCR used the HTBI primer set. TCRdb reprocessed the multiplex PCR reads via MiXCR and lists one record per CDR3 protein. The sample yields hundreds of thousands of distinct CDR3 sequences, about 14% seen once. This clonotype appeared a few times. Its antigen remains unidentified. Points from the study as a whole: A model of 13 V-J pairs discriminated ophthalmopathy from stable hyperthyroidism. Most expanded thyroid clonotypes above 0.001 recurred in blood.

This TCR was sampled from a man aged 45-65 years with Graves' ophthalmopathy. The specimen was blood.

CDR3 DNA: TGTGCCAGCAGCGCGCGACAGGGGCTGAACACTGAAGCTTTCTTT. Translated, it gives CASSARQGLNTEAFF. The rearrangement uses TRBV7-6 and TRBJ1-1; 8 bases are a match to TRBD1. The CDR3 sequence is 15 residues long. Germline CDR1 and CDR2: SGHVS and FNYEAQ. The ends lost 5 bases at V and 0 bases at J; junction bases unmatched: 5.